This TCR beta chain was recorded in a study of graft-versus-host responses after intestinal transplantation. Trimming cost V 0 bases and J 4 bases, with 9 bases left between them. CDR1 and CDR2 from the germline V gene are KGHSH and LQKENI. This CDR3 is 14 amino acids long. About this clone itself: What it binds is unknown.

Repertoires were generated with immunoSEQ multiplex PCR, while TCRdb's copy carries only in-frame clones and drops some. The sample yields about 100,000 clones, roughly 87% seen once. Findings and caveats of the study: Early post-transplant falls in HvG clones accompanied the peak levels of circulating GvH clones. Recipient-marrow GvH clones were detected, some having first appeared in ileum or blood. High graft-versus-host to host-versus-graft T cell clonal ratios marked allografts of patients with graft-donor macrochimerism.

The chain is built from TRBV18 and TRBJ2-5; D might be TRBD1 or TRBD2, each matching 5 bases. The sequence was obtained from a human donor who was the organ donor for an intestinal transplant. Sample: unstimulated CD4+ T cells sorted from spleen or lymph node cells, taken before transplant. CDR3 sequence (DNA): TGTGCCAGCTCACCACCAGGGACCCCAGAGACCCAGTACTTC. Its protein product is CASSPPGTPETQYF.